The rows below give T cell receptor beta chains drawn from one sample of a study of regulatory T cells in long-lasting Graves disease. A single record per CDR3 protein comes from TCRdb applying MiXCR to the multiplex PCR reads. The sample has fewer than 450,000 distinct CDR3 sequences, less than 25% seen once. Sequencing was performed on peripheral blood mononuclear cells (PBMCs), taken when the disease was refractory, from a patient treated with antithyroid drugs. These receptors all stem from a female donor with Graves disease. CDR3s include the opening cysteine and the closing phenylalanine or tryptophan. Fields, in order: clone size, D gene, J gene, V gene, CDR3 DNA, CDR3 protein. A D gene is named only where the DNA matches it firmly. Rows may omit the clone size; those that give it use once, few, many or a size class.

many TRBD1 TRBJ2-5 TRBV15 TGTGCCACCAGCGGCCCTATAACAGGGGGCCGAGAGACCCAGTACTTC CATSGPITGGRETQYF
few . TRBJ1-1 TRBV19 TGTGCCAGTATCATGAGGGGGAACACTGAAGCTTTCTTT CASIMRGNTEAFF
. TRBD2 TRBJ2-1 TRBV19 TGTGCCAGTAGTATAGGGCGGGAGGGGAGTTTATACCGAAATGAGCAGTTCTTC CASSIGREGSLYRNEQFF
few . TRBJ1-2 TRBV7-9 TGTGCCAGCAGCCCAGCCGTTCTTAACTATGGCTACACCTTC CASSPAVLNYGYTF
many TRBD1 TRBJ1-2 TRBV27 TGTGCCAGCAGGCCCCTCGGCGGGACAGCTTATGGCTACACCTTC CASRPLGGTAYGYTF
. . TRBJ2-7 TRBV15 TGTGCCACCGGCAGAGAGAAGAGCTCCTACGAGCAGTACTTC CATGREKSSYEQYF
. TRBD2 TRBJ2-5 TRBV2 TGTGCCAGCTTGGGACTAGCGGGAGTGGGGGAGACCCAGTACTTC CASLGLAGVGETQYF
few . TRBJ2-7 TRBV7-2 TGTGCCAGCGGATCCGGGGGACCCTACGAGCAGTACTTC CASGSGGPYEQYF
few . TRBJ2-1 TRBV19 TGTGCCAGCCGGCCCGGAATGTCAAGGGTTCAGTTCTTC CASRPGMSRVQFF
many . TRBJ1-1 TRBV24-1 TGTGCCACCAGTGATTTTTACAGGGTCACTGAAGCTTTCTTT CATSDFYRVTEAFF
many . TRBJ2-2 TRBV28 TGTGCCAGCAGACGAACAAAGGCCACCGGGGAGCTGTTTTTT CASRRTKATGELFF
many . TRBJ1-5 TRBV20-1 TGCAGTGCCACATTGGCAGTAAATCAGCCCCAGCATTTT CSATLAVNQPQHF
. . TRBJ2-4 TRBV5-4 TGTGCCAGCAGCCTTTCGGAGGGTGCCATTCAGTACTTC CASSLSEGAIQYF
. TRBD2 TRBJ2-1 TRBV14 TGTGCCAGCAGCCAAGATTTACTAGCGGGAGCTAATGAGCAGTTCTTC CASSQDLLAGANEQFF
many . TRBJ2-2 TRBV6-1 TGTGCCAGCAGTCCGCAGGGGGGCGAGCTGTTTTTT CASSPQGGELFF
. . TRBJ2-3 TRBV2 TGTGCCAGCAGTGGAGGGCAGGATACGCAGTATTTT CASSGGQDTQYF
. . TRBJ2-4 TRBV28 TGTGCCAGCAGTTTCGATGGGAAAAACATTCAGTACTTC CASSFDGKNIQYF
many TRBD1 TRBJ1-1 TRBV6-5 TGTGCCAGCAGTTATGCGACAGGGAATGAAGCTTTCTTT CASSYATGNEAFF
. TRBD1 TRBJ2-7 TRBV29-1 TGCAGCGTCTCTATTGGGACAGGGGGCACCTACGAGCAGTACTTC CSVSIGTGGTYEQYF
many TRBD2 TRBJ2-7 TRBV28 TGTGCCAGCAGCCTAGCGGGAGGGCCGGGAGAGCAGTACTTC CASSLAGGPGEQYF
. TRBD1 TRBJ2-6 TRBV18 TGTGCCAGCTCATTTCCGGGACAGGGGCCCTGGGCCAACGTCCTGACTTTC CASSFPGQGPWANVLTF
. . TRBJ2-4 TRBV30 TGTGCCTGGAGAACGGGAAACATTCAGTACTTC CAWRTGNIQYF
many . TRBJ2-7 TRBV6-5 TGTGCCAGCAGTTTCCGGGACACAACCTACGAGCAGTACTTC CASSFRDTTYEQYF
. . TRBJ2-6 TRBV29-1 TGCAGCGTCTCCCCAGGATCTGGGGCCAACGTCCTGACTTTC CSVSPGSGANVLTF
. TRBD2 TRBJ2-5 TRBV7-3 TGTGCCAGCAGCTTAGATGGGATTAGCGGGAGGAGAAAGACCCAGTACTTC CASSLDGISGRRKTQYF
. . TRBJ2-7 TRBV7-9 TGTGCCAAAAGGGACATGACCTACGAGCAGTACTTC CAKRDMTYEQYF
few . TRBJ2-7 TRBV7-2 TGTGCCAGCAGCTTAGCCCTTAGTGGGGATTACGAGCAGTACTTC CASSLALSGDYEQYF
many . TRBJ1-4 TRBV28 TGTGCCAGCAGTTTAGAGGGAACAGGGCTGTTAAGCGTTTTT CASSLEGTGLLSVF
many TRBD2 TRBJ2-2 TRBV2 TGTGCCAACAGTGAAGGGCGGGAGGACACCGGGGAGCTGTTTTTT CANSEGREDTGELFF
. . TRBJ2-1 TRBV6-1 TGTGCCAGCAGTGGACAACCCTCTAGCAGCGATGAGCAGTTCTTC CASSGQPSSSDEQFF
few . TRBJ2-1 TRBV7-3 TGTGCCAGCCAAGGGTCTAGCAGCAATGAGCAGTTCTTC CASQGSSSNEQFF
many . TRBJ1-1 TRBV29-1 TGCAGCGTTGAAGAGCACAGGGTGACGAACACTGAAGCTTTCTTT CSVEEHRVTNTEAFF
few . TRBJ1-1 TRBV14 TGTGCCAGCAACCAGGGACATTCGGAAGCTTTCTTT CASNQGHSEAFF
few . TRBJ1-5 TRBV27 TGTGCCAGCAGTACGGGGACGGCTAGCAATCAGCCCCAGCATTTT CASSTGTASNQPQHF
. . TRBJ1-1 TRBV20-1 TGCAGTGCTACCAGGGTGGGCACTGAAGCTTTCTTT CSATRVGTEAFF
. . TRBJ1-1 TRBV29-1 TGCAGCGCCCAACTTCCAGCGAACACTGAAGCTTTCTTT CSAQLPANTEAFF
many . TRBJ2-5 TRBV2 TGTGCCAGCAGTGACAAGAGGACCCAGTACTTC CASSDKRTQYF
. . TRBJ2-3 TRBV7-2 TGTGCCAGCAGCACCGGGCAGGGCCCCACAGATACGCAGTATTTT CASSTGQGPTDTQYF
. . TRBJ1-6 TRBV27 TGTGCCAGCAGTGAGCCACCCTTAGATAATTCACCCCTCCACTTT CASSEPPLDNSPLHF
few TRBD2 TRBJ2-7 TRBV5-1 TGCGCCAGCGGAAATAGCGGGCCCTACGAGCAGTACTTC CASGNSGPYEQYF
. TRBD1 TRBJ2-7 TRBV28 TGTGCCAGCAGCAAGACCCGGGACAGGCGTGCCTACGAGCAGTACTTC CASSKTRDRRAYEQYF
. . TRBJ2-3 TRBV7-2 TGTGCCAGCACCCTCGGACTCACAGATACGCAGTATTTT CASTLGLTDTQYF
. TRBD2 TRBJ2-2 TRBV4-2 TGTGCCAGCAGCCAGCACCCGGGACTAGCGGGAGGAGGGGAGCTGTTTTTT CASSQHPGLAGGGELFF
few . TRBJ2-2 TRBV2 TGTGCCAGCAGTGGTGGGATCGGGGAGCTGTTTTTT CASSGGIGELFF
. . TRBJ2-1 TRBV12-3/TRBV12-4 TGTGCCAGCAGTTTGGTAGAAAGCTCCTACAATGAGCAGTTCTTC CASSLVESSYNEQFF
. TRBD1 TRBJ1-1 TRBV6-1 TGTGCCAGCAGTCCAACACAGGGGGGATTCACTGAAGCTTTCTTT CASSPTQGGFTEAFF
many . TRBJ2-5 TRBV12-3/TRBV12-4 TGTGCCAGCAGTTTCGGAGCAGGGGTCGGGGAGACCCAGTACTTC CASSFGAGVGETQYF
many . TRBJ2-2 TRBV2 TGTGCCAGCAGTGATTTCTTGGTAGCGAACACCGGGGAGCTGTTTTTT CASSDFLVANTGELFF
. . TRBJ2-7 TRBV19 TGTGCCAGTAGTACCATTGGACTGGGCTCTTACGAGCAGTACTTC CASSTIGLGSYEQYF
. TRBD1 TRBJ1-5 TRBV20-1 TGCAGTGCTAGAGATTTTCAGGGGACAGACAGCAATCAGCCCCAGCATTTT CSARDFQGTDSNQPQHF
. . TRBJ1-1 TRBV5-1 TGCGCCAGCAGCTTGGCCCGAGGGCTGAACACTGAAGCTTTCTTT CASSLARGLNTEAFF
. . TRBJ2-7 TRBV10-1 TGCGCCAGCAGTGCCCAGACGCCACCGAAGGAGCAGTACTTC CASSAQTPPKEQYF